This T cell receptor (beta chain) is from a study of cytomegalovirus exposure and HLA in healthy donors. The study, taken as a whole, reports: Association with HLA alleles at 0.05 false discovery rate was found for around 17,000 TCR beta sequences in a later analysis. In a later analysis, several top co-occurrence clusters appeared linked to parvovirus B19, influenza, CMV and Epstein-Barr virus.

Germline CDR1 is SGHAT and CDR2 is FQNNGV. This CDR3 has 18 amino acids. V shed 4 bases, J shed 5 bases, and the junction held 9 bases outside the gene matches. As for this clone: The antigen remains undetermined.

In the PCR, 60 Vbeta and 13 Jbeta primers were used. Sequencing was performed with immunoSEQ multiplex PCR; in TCRdb, only in-frame clones are kept and a portion is missing. The sample has some 160,000 clones, approximately 82% seen once. V usage is TRBV11-2 and J usage is TRBJ2-2; 14 nucleotides line up with TRBD2. The receptor was isolated from a male donor in good health and CMV-seropositive. Sequencing was performed on PBMCs. In DNA form, the CDR3 reads TGTGCCAGCAGCTGGGGACTAGCGGGGGAGTCACAAACCGGGGAGCTGTTTTTT. Its protein product is CASSWGLAGESQTGELFF. The full variable domain, its missing parts supplied by reference TRBV11-2 and TRBJ2-2, is EAGVAQSPRYKIIEKRQSVAFWCNPISGHATLYWYQQILGQGPKLLIQFQNNGVVDDSQLPKDRFSAERLKGVDSTLKIQPAKLEDSAVYLCASSWGLAGESQTGELFFGEGSRLTVL.